Listed below are T cell receptor beta chains from one sample, sequenced in a study of blood T cells in healthy people across ages. TCRdb fed the 5' RACE reads into MiXCR, producing one record per CDR3 protein. There are some 1.6 million distinct CDR3 sequences in the sample; about 35% occur only once, and 10% to 12% lies in the top ten. Sequenced sample: blood. These TCRs come from a woman in her 30s in good health. The CDR3 runs from the conserved cysteine through the conserved F or W. Fields, in order: J gene, V gene, clone size, D gene, CDR3 protein, CDR3 DNA. D genes are given only for firm matches. Where a row states a size, it is once, few, many or the class of an expanded clone; other rows omit it.

TRBJ1-5,TRBV7-2,few,NA,CASSLGSRTQPQHF,TGTGCCAGCAGCTTGGGATCGAGAACCCAGCCCCAGCATTTT
TRBJ2-5,TRBV4-2,many,TRBD2,CASSHSPGTSGRRTQYF,TGTGCCAGCAGCCATTCCCCTGGGACTAGCGGGAGAAGGACCCAGTACTTC
TRBJ2-7,TRBV4-1,few,NA,CASSQGNTRLSAYEQYF,TGCGCCAGCAGCCAAGGGAATACAAGACTATCAGCCTACGAGCAGTACTTC
TRBJ2-5,TRBV29-1,many,NA,CSGGGGSEETQYF,TGCAGCGGAGGGGGCGGGAGTGAAGAGACCCAGTACTTC
TRBJ1-5,TRBV2,NA,NA,CASSEEGVNQPQHF,TGTGCCAGCAGTGAGGAGGGCGTCAATCAGCCCCAGCATTTT
TRBJ2-1,TRBV28,NA,TRBD2,CASGGGLAGGSTYNEQFF,TGTGCCAGCGGGGGGGGACTAGCGGGAGGGAGTACCTACAATGAGCAGTTCTTC
TRBJ1-5,TRBV12-3/TRBV12-4,few,TRBD1,CASSIGQVNQPQHF,TGTGCCAGCAGCATCGGACAGGTCAATCAGCCCCAGCATTTT
TRBJ1-2,TRBV12-3/TRBV12-4,many,TRBD1,CASSLTGGAYGYTF,TGTGCCAGCAGTTTGACAGGGGGCGCCTATGGCTACACCTTC
TRBJ2-1,TRBV30,NA,NA,CTWSIIEQFF,TGTACCTGGAGCATCATTGAGCAGTTCTTC
TRBJ2-5,TRBV10-3,many,NA,CAISLSWRQETQYF,TGTGCCATCAGTCTCTCCTGGCGGCAAGAGACCCAGTACTTC
TRBJ1-2,TRBV4-1,NA,TRBD1,CASSQETGGNYGYTF,TGCGCCAGCAGCCAAGAAACAGGGGGAAACTATGGCTACACCTTC
TRBJ2-3,TRBV4-2,few,TRBD2,CASSRGTSGSTDTQYF,TGTGCCAGCAGCCGAGGGACTAGCGGTAGCACAGATACGCAGTATTTT
TRBJ2-1,TRBV20-1,few,NA,CSARKAAGYNEQFF,TGCAGTGCTAGGAAGGCAGCGGGTTACAATGAGCAGTTCTTC
TRBJ1-5,TRBV4-1,NA,NA,CASSQDPQGFQPQHF,TGCGCCAGCAGCCAAGATCCGCAGGGATTTCAGCCCCAGCATTTT
TRBJ2-3,TRBV6-2/TRBV6-3,NA,NA,CAGTPWAFTDTQYF,TGTGCCGGCACGCCATGGGCTTTTACAGATACGCAGTATTTT
TRBJ2-5,TRBV19,NA,TRBD2,CASSVSGGTQETQYF,TGTGCCAGTAGTGTAAGCGGGGGCACGCAAGAGACCCAGTACTTC
TRBJ1-2,TRBV20-1,few,NA,CSARIGTGRGYGYTF,TGCAGTGCTAGGATTGGAACAGGCCGAGGGTATGGCTACACCTTC
TRBJ2-5,TRBV6-2/TRBV6-3,NA,NA,CASSYLRGAGTQYF,TGTGCCAGCAGTTACCTACGTGGGGCGGGGACCCAGTACTTC
TRBJ2-1,TRBV7-2,once,TRBD2,CASSLVLAGSVPYYNERFF,TGTGCCAGCAGCTTAGTACTAGCGGGATCAGTTCCTTATTACAATGAGCGGTTCTTC
TRBJ2-3,TRBV20-1,few,TRBD2,CSASRTSGVTDTQYF,TGCAGTGCTTCCAGGACTAGCGGGGTCACAGATACGCAGTATTTT
TRBJ2-5,TRBV2,NA,NA,CASSEGGSGGETQYF,TGTGCCAGCAGTGAAGGTGGCAGTGGGGGGGAGACCCAGTACTTC
TRBJ2-3,TRBV6-1,NA,TRBD2,CASSEARGSTQYF,TGTGCCAGCAGTGAAGCGCGGGGGAGTACGCAGTATTTT
TRBJ2-7,TRBV20-1,NA,TRBD2,CSARDPRREPYEQYF,TGCAGTGCTAGAGATCCCCGGCGGGAGCCATACGAGCAGTACTTC
TRBJ2-1,TRBV25-1,NA,TRBD2,CASSEYPTSGIQFF,TGTGCCAGCAGTGAATACCCGACTAGCGGAATACAGTTCTTC
TRBJ2-5,TRBV28,NA,NA,CAGSFRLGTETQYF,TGTGCCGGCAGTTTTCGACTAGGAACAGAGACCCAGTACTTC
TRBJ2-1,TRBV5-1,NA,TRBD2,CATKWTSGGRNEQFF,TGCGCCACCAAATGGACTAGCGGGGGACGCAATGAGCAGTTCTTC
TRBJ2-7,TRBV20-1,few,TRBD2,CSVRATSGYEQYF,TGCAGTGTCAGGGCGACTAGCGGTTACGAGCAGTACTTC
TRBJ2-1,TRBV4-1,many,TRBD1,CASSQRGTTGVVFGGEQFF,TGCGCCAGCAGCCAAAGGGGGACCACAGGGGTTGTATTTGGCGGTGAGCAGTTCTTC
TRBJ2-1,TRBV6-6,few,TRBD2,CASSYAFLAGVNNEQFF,TGTGCCAGCAGTTACGCATTCCTAGCGGGAGTTAACAATGAGCAGTTCTTC
TRBJ2-1,TRBV13,NA,NA,CASSFRAKGVNEQFF,TGTGCCAGCAGCTTCCGGGCAAAAGGCGTCAATGAGCAGTTCTTC
TRBJ2-7,TRBV15,few,NA,CATSSIGPTFREQYF,TGTGCCACCAGCAGTATTGGGCCAACGTTTCGGGAGCAGTACTTC
TRBJ1-5,TRBV6-5,few,NA,CASREKRWGNQPQHF,TGTGCCAGCAGAGAAAAGAGGTGGGGAAATCAGCCCCAGCATTTT
TRBJ1-1,TRBV20-1,NA,NA,CSASSDRNTEAFF,TGCAGTGCTAGTTCTGACAGGAACACTGAAGCTTTCTTT
TRBJ2-1,TRBV20-1,once,NA,CSAWIYSYNEQFF,TGCAGTGCATGGATTTACTCCTACAATGAGCAGTTCTTC
TRBJ1-4,TRBV7-9,NA,TRBD1,CASSRDSHNEKLFF,TGTGCCAGCAGCCGGGACAGCCATAATGAAAAACTGTTTTTT
TRBJ2-1,TRBV7-2,few,NA,CASSPRGGLRGEQFF,TGTGCCAGCAGCCCGAGAGGGGGACTTCGGGGTGAGCAGTTCTTC
TRBJ2-7,TRBV11-1,few,NA,CASQDPQRRANSLTTYNEQYF,TGTGCCAGTCAGGATCCTCAAAGGAGAGCTAATTCACTTACCACCTACAATGAGCAGTACTTC
TRBJ2-1,TRBV27,NA,NA,CASNLSWVTGNEQFF,TGTGCCAGCAATTTATCGTGGGTCACGGGTAATGAGCAGTTCTTC
TRBJ1-1,TRBV3-1,NA,NA,CASSHGGTEAFF,TGTGCCAGCAGCCACGGGGGCACTGAAGCTTTCTTT
TRBJ2-1,TRBV27,NA,NA,CASSPSQGTWANEQFF,TGTGCCAGCAGTCCGAGCCAGGGTACGTGGGCGAATGAGCAGTTCTTC
TRBJ2-7,TRBV4-2,NA,NA,CASSQFIMSSTYEQYF,TGTGCCAGCAGCCAATTTATAATGAGCTCCACCTACGAGCAGTACTTC
TRBJ2-7,TRBV28,few,TRBD2,CASRLGGGAYEQYF,TGTGCCAGCCGATTGGGCGGGGGGGCCTACGAGCAGTACTTC
TRBJ2-7,TRBV3-1,once,TRBD1,CASSQTGGAQSYEQYF,TGTGCCAGCAGCCAAACAGGGGGTGCACAATCCTACGAGCAGTACTTC
TRBJ2-7,TRBV2,NA,TRBD1,CASSRQGQSAEEQYF,TGTGCCAGCAGTCGACAGGGGCAATCTGCGGAGGAGCAGTACTTC
TRBJ1-2,TRBV12-3/TRBV12-4,few,NA,CVSSFGRFNYGYTF,TGTGTCAGCAGTTTCGGACGATTTAACTATGGCTACACCTTC
TRBJ1-1,TRBV4-1,NA,NA,CASSQDTTNTEAFF,TGCGCCAGCAGCCAAGACACCACGAACACTGAAGCTTTCTTT
TRBJ2-7,TRBV4-1,NA,NA,CASSQDRIGPYEQYF,TGCGCCAGCAGCCAAGATCGGATAGGTCCCTACGAGCAGTACTTC
TRBJ1-5,TRBV6-6,NA,NA,CASSSGDSGNQPQHF,TGTGCCAGCAGCTCAGGGGACTCGGGCAATCAGCCCCAGCATTTT
TRBJ2-1,TRBV20-1,many,NA,CSARKAAGTTINEQFF,TGCAGTGCTAGGAAGGCTGCTGGGACGACTATCAATGAGCAGTTCTTC
TRBJ2-6,TRBV6-1,NA,NA,CASRATRFISGANVLTF,TGTGCCAGCAGGGCGACAAGGTTTATCTCTGGGGCCAACGTCCTGACTTTC
TRBJ2-7,TRBV6-6,few,NA,CASRGTGEQYF,TGTGCCAGCAGGGGGACCGGCGAGCAGTACTTC
TRBJ2-5,TRBV6-1,few,NA,CASSESVAPWEETQYF,TGTGCCAGCAGTGAATCCGTCGCCCCCTGGGAAGAGACCCAGTACTTC
TRBJ2-1,TRBV7-9,few,TRBD2,CASGGTIIFSYNEQFF,TGTGCCAGTGGGGGGACTATAATCTTCTCCTACAATGAGCAGTTCTTC